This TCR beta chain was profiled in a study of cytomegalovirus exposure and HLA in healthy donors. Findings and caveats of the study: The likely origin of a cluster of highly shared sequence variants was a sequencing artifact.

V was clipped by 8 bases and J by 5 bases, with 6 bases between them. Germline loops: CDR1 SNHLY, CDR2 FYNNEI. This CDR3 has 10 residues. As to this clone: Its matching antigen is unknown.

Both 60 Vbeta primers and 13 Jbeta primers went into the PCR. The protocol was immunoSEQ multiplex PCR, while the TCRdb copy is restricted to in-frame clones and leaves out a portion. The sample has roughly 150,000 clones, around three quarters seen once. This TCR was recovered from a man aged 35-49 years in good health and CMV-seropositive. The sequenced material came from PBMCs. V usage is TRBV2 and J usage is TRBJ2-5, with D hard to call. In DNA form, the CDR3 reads TGTGCCAGCTCCTTGGAGACCCAGTACTTC. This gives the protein CASSLETQYF.